This T cell receptor beta chain emerged from a study of liver allograft versus peripheral blood T cells (dated by TCRdb to about 2020). As for the study more broadly: The study compared T cell receptor repertoires found within transplanted livers against repertoires in the peripheral blood of liver transplant recipients.

This clonotype is medium-sized (0.01 to 0.1%). Its antigen is unknown. No clone much larger than this one lies a single base away; base qualities are absent. From cysteine to phenylalanine, the CDR3 is 15 amino acids long. Just CDR3 DNA is preserved here, 45 bases in frame from base 1. Trimming costs V 6 bases and J 5 bases, and their ends lie 16 bases apart. CDR1 and CDR2 are read off the germline V gene as SGHTA and FQGNSA. Study-wide conclusions, independent of this receptor: According to the report, the T cell receptor repertoires detected in peripheral blood were different from the repertoires found inside liver allografts.

These reads were obtained on an Illumina MiSeq. TCRdb cleaned the public reads at Q25 with fastp, built clones with MiXCR and kept in-frame beta chains. Identical CDR3 protein sequences are pooled into one entry, listed with their most common genes and DNA. The table for this sample lists roughly 6,700 distinct CDR3 sequences; roughly 18% of them were counted only once. The ten largest account for over 50% of the sample. This sequence was found in a human patient who had a liver transplant. Because of the transplant, the T cells may be the graft donor's rather than the patient's own. Recombination linked TRBV7-2 to TRBJ1-4; no confident D gene assignment can be made. DNA sequence: TGTGCCAGCAGTAGTAGGGCCGCAAAGAATGAAAAACTGTTTTTT. Translated, this gives CASSSRAAKNEKLFF.